This entry describes one T cell receptor beta chain. TCR beta sequencing was performed on blood CD8+ and CD4+ T cells. The multiple sclerosis controls, all treatment-naive patients, had relapsing-remitting disease that was stable or active. Negative magnetic isolation gave CD8+ and CD4+ cells; FACS enriched CD8+ TEMRA. An amount of RNA that ranged from roughly 0.45 to 1 ug was reverse transcribed with random hexamers. By means of immunoSEQ multiplex PCR, TCR beta CDR3 spanning 54 Vbeta and 13 Jbeta underwent amplification. One entry per CDR3 protein results from TCRdb running MiXCR on the immunoSEQ multiplex PCR reads. The repertoire holds hundreds of thousands of distinct CDR3 sequences, with roughly 95% as singletons. The sample belongs to a study of CD8 T cells in Susac syndrome. The CDR3 is 17 residues long. CDR1 and CDR2 (germline): SGHAT, FQNNGV. J gave up 6 bases and V 5 bases, and 12 bases lay outside the gene matches.

The sequenced sample consisted of CD4+ T cells from PBMCs. This sequence joins TRBV11-2 and TRBJ2-1, with 11 bases fitting TRBD2. The source is a human donor with multiple sclerosis. In DNA, the CDR3 is TGTGCCAGCAGCCCCTTCCCGACTAGCGGGGTCGGCAATGAGCAGTTCTTC. Its translation is CASSPFPTSGVGNEQFF.